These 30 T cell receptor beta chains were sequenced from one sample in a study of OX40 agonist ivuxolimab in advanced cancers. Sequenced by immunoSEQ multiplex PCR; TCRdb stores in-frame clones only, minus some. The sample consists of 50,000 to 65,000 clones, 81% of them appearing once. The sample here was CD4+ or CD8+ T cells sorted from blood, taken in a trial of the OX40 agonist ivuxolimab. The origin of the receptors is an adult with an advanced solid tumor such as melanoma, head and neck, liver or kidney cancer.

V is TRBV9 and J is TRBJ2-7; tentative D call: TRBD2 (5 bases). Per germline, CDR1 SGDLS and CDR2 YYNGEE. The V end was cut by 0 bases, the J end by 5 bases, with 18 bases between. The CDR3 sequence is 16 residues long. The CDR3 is CASSVGGGTRYDEQYF. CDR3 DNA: TGTGCCAGCAGCGTAGGTGGAGGAACCAGGTACGACGAGCAGTACTTC.

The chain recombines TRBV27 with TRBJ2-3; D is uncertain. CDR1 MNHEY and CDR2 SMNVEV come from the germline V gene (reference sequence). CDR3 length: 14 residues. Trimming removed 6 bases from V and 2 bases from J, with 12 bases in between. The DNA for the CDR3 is TGTGCCAGCAGCCCTAGGGATTTCACAGATACGCAGTATTTT. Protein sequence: CASSPRDFTDTQYF.

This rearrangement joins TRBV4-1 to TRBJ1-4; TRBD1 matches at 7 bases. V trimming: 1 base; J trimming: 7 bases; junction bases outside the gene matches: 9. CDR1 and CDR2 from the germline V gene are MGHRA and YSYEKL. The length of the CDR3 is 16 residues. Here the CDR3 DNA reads TGCGCCAGCAGCCAAGCTACGAGGGGGCAGAGTGAAAAACTGTTTTTT. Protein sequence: CASSQATRGQSEKLFF.

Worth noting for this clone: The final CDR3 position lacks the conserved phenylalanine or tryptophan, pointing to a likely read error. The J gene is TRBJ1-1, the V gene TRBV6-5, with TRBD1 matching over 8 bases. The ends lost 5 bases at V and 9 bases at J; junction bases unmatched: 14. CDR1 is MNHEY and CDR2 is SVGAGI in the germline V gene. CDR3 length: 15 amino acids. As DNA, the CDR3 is TGTGCCAGCAGTCATACCGGGACAGGAGGTGTTAAAGCTTTCCTT. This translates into CASSHTGTGGVKAFL.

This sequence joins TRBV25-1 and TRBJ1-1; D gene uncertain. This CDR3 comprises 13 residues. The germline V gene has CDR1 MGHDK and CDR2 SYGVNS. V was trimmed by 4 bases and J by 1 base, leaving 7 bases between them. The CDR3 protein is CASSVGPNTEAFF. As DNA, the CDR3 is TGTGCCAGCAGTGTTGGGCCGAACACTGAAGCTTTCTTT.

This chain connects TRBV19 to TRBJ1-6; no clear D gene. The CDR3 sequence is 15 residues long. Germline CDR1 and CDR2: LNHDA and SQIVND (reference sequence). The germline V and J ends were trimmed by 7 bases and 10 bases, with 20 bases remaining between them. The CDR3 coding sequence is TGTGCCAGTACACCGTACGGTCAGGTGGGATCACCCCTCCACTTT. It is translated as CASTPYGQVGSPLHF.

The chain's CDR3 is CASSLGVAAGNTIYF. The CDR3 DNA sequence: TGTGCCAGCAGCTTAGGCGTCGCCGCTGGAAACACCATATATTTT. The genes are TRBV7-2 and TRBJ1-3; D is unresolved. The CDR3 is 15 residues long. Looked up from germline, CDR1 is SGHTA and CDR2 is FQGNSA. Trimming stripped 1 base from V and 2 bases from J, with 9 bases between.

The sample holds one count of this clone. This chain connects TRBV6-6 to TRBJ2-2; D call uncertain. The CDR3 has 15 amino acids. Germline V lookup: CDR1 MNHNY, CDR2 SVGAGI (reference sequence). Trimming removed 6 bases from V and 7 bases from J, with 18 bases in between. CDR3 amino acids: CASRDRMGTIGELFF. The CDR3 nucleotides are TGTGCCAGCAGAGATCGGATGGGCACGATCGGGGAGCTGTTTTTT.

Written as DNA, the CDR3 is TGTGCCAGCAGTCGGGACAGGGGGCTCGGTGAGCAGTTCTTC. Its translation: CASSRDRGLGEQFF. V gene TRBV6-1 combines with J gene TRBJ2-1; 12 nucleotides align to TRBD1. With 5 bases clipped from V and 9 bases from J, the junction kept 5 bases outside the gene matches. CDR3 length: 14 amino acids. Germline CDR1 MNHNS, CDR2 SASEGT.

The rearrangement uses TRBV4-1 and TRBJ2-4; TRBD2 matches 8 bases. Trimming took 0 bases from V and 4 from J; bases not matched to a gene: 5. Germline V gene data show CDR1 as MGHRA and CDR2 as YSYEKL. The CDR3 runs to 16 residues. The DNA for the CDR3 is TGCGCCAGCAGCCAAGAAGGAGGCGGGGGGAAAAACATTCAGTACTTC. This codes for CASSQEGGGGKNIQYF.

Written as DNA, the CDR3 is TGTGCCAGCAGTGAACTACCTGGAACAAATAATATAGGCTACACCTTC. It is translated as CASSELPGTNNIGYTF. The V gene is TRBV25-1, the J gene TRBJ1-2; D not certain. V lost 2 bases and J 8 bases, leaving 21 bases between the germline ends. The CDR3 runs 16 residues. From germline, CDR1 is MGHDK and CDR2 SYGVNS.

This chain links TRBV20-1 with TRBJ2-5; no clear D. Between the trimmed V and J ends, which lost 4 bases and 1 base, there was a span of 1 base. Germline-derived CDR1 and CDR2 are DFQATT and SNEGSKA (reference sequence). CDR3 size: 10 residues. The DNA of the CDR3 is TGCAGTGCTACCCAAGAGACCCAGTACTTC. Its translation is CSATQETQYF.

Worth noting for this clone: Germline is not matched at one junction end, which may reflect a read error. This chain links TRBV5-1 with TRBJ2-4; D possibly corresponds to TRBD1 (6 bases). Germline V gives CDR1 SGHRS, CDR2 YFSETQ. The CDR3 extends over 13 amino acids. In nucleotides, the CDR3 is TGCGCCAGCAGCTTGCAACAGGATGGGGGCCGTCACTTC. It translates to CASSLQQDGGRHF.

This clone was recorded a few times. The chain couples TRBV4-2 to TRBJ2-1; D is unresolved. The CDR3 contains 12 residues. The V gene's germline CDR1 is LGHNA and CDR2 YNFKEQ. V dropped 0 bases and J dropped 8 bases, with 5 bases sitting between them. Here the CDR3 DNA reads TGTGCCAGCAGCCAAGATCTCTATGAGCAGTTCTTC. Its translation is CASSQDLYEQFF.

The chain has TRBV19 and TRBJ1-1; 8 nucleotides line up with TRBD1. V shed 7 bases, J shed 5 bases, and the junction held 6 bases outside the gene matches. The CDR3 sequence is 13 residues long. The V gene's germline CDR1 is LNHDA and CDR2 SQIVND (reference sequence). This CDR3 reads CASTDRGWTEAFF. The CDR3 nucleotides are TGTGCCAGTACCGACAGGGGTTGGACTGAAGCTTTCTTT.

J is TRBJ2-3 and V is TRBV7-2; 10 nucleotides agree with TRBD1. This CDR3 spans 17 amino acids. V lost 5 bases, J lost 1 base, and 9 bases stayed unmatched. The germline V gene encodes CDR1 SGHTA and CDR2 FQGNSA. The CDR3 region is CASSRGGGTGGTDTQYF. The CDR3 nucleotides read TGTGCCAGCAGCCGAGGGGGTGGGACAGGGGGCACAGATACGCAGTATTTT.

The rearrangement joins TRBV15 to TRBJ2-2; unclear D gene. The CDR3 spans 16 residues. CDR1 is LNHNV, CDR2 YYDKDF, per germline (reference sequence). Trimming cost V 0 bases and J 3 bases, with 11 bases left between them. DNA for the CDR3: TGTGCCACCAGCAGAGATCGAAGGGCGGACACCGGGGAGCTGTTTTTT. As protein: CATSRDRRADTGELFF.

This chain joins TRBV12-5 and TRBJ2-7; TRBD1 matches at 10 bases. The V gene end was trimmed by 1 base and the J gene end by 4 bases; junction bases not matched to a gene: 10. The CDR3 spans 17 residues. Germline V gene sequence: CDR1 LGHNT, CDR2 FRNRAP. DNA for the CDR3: TGTGCTAGTGGTTTGGGAACCGGGACAGGGGATATTTACGAGCAGTACTTC. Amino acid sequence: CASGLGTGTGDIYEQYF. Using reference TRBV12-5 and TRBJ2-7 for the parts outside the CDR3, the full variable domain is DARVTQTPRHKVTEMGQEVTMRCQPILGHNTVFWYRQTMMQGLELLAYFRNRAPLDDSGMPKDRFSAEMPDATLATLKIQPSEPRDSAVYFCASGLGTGTGDIYEQYFGPGTRLTVT.

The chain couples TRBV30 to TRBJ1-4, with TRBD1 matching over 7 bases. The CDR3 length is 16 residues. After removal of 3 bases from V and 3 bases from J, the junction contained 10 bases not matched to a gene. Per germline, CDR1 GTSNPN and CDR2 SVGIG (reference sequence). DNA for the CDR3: TGTGCCTGGAGCGGGACAGTCTCGTGGGCTAATGAAAAACTGTTTTTT. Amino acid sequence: CAWSGTVSWANEKLFF.

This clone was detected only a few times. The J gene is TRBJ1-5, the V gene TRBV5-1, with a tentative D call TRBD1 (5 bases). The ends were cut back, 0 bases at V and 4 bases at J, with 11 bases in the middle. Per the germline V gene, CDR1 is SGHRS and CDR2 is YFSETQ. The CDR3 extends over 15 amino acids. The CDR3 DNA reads TGCGCCAGCAGCTTGGGAGGGACGGCAAATCAGCCCCAGCATTTT. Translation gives CASSLGGTANQPQHF. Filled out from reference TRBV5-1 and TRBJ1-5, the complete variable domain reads KAGVTQTPRYLIKTRGQQVTLSCSPISGHRSVSWYQQTPGQGLQFLFEYFSETQRNKGNFPGRFSGRQFSNSRSEMNVSTLELGDSALYLCASSLGGTANQPQHFGDGTRLSIL.

CDR3 amino acids: CASSLALTGEQYF. The CDR3 DNA sequence: TGCGCCAGCAGCTTGGCTTTAACAGGCGAGCAGTACTTC. This sequence joins TRBV5-1 and TRBJ2-7; maybe TRBD1 (5 bases). The CDR3 has 13 amino acids. CDR1 is SGHRS and CDR2 is YFSETQ in the germline V gene. V was pared by 0 bases and J by 6 bases, with 10 bases between.

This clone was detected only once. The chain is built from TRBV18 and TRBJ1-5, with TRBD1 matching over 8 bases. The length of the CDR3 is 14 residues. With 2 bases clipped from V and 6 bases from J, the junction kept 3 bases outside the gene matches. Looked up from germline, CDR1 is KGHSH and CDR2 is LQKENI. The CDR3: CASSPNDRGQPQHF. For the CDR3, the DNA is TGTGCCAGCTCACCAAACGACAGGGGTCAGCCCCAGCATTTT.

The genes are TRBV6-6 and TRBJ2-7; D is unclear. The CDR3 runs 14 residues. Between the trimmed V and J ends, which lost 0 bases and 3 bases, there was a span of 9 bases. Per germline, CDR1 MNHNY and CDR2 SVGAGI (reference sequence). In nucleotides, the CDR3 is TGTGCCAGCAGTTACTCAGTGCCCCACTACGAGCAGTACTTC. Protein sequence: CASSYSVPHYEQYF.

The CDR3 here is CASTDRAGQPQHF. The CDR3 DNA reads TGTGCCAGTACCGACAGGGCCGGTCAGCCCCAGCATTTT. This chain joins TRBV19 and TRBJ1-5; TRBD1 aligns across 7 bases. The CDR3 runs to 13 residues. V trimming: 7 bases; J trimming: 6 bases; junction bases outside the gene matches: 6. Germline CDR1 and CDR2: LNHDA and SQIVND (reference sequence).

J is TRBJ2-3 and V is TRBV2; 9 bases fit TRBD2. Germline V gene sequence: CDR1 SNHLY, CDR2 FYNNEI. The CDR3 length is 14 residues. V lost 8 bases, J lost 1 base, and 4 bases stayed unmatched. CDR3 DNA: TGTGCCAGCGCTTCTAGCGGGGGCACAGATACGCAGTATTTT. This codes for CASASSGGTDTQYF.

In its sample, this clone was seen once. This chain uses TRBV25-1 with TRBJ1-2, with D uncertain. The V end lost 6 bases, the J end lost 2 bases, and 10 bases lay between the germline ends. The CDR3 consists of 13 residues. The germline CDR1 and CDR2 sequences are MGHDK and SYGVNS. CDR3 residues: CASSIRENYGYTF. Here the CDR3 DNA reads TGTGCCAGCAGCATCCGGGAAAACTATGGCTACACCTTC.

The CDR3 DNA is TGTGCCTGGGAACGACTAGTGGAGACCCAGTACTTC. Its translation is CAWERLVETQYF. The chain uses TRBV30 and TRBJ2-5, with a weak D call TRBD2 (6 bases). V was cut by 5 bases and J by 5 bases, with 12 bases left in between. There are 12 residues in the CDR3. Per the germline V gene, CDR1 is GTSNPN and CDR2 is SVGIG (reference sequence).

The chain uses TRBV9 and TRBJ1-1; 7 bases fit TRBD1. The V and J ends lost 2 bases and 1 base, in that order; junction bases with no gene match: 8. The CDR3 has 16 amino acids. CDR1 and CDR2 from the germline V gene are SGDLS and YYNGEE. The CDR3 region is CASSVGVGQTNTEAFF. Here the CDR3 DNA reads TGTGCCAGCAGCGTGGGCGTGGGACAGACGAACACTGAAGCTTTCTTT.

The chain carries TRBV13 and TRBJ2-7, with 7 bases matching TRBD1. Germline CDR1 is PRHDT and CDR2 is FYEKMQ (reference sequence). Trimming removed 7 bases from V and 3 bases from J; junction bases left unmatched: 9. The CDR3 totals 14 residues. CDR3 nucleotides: TGTGCCAGCACGTTAAGGGCAGGGGGCTACGAGCAGTACTTC. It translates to CASTLRAGGYEQYF.

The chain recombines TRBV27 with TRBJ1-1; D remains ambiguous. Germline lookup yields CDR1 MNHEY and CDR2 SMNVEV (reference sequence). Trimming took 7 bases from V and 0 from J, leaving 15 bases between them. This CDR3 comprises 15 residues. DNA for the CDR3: TGTGCCAGCAACCTGACACCTAGACTGAACACTGAAGCTTTCTTT. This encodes CASNLTPRLNTEAFF.